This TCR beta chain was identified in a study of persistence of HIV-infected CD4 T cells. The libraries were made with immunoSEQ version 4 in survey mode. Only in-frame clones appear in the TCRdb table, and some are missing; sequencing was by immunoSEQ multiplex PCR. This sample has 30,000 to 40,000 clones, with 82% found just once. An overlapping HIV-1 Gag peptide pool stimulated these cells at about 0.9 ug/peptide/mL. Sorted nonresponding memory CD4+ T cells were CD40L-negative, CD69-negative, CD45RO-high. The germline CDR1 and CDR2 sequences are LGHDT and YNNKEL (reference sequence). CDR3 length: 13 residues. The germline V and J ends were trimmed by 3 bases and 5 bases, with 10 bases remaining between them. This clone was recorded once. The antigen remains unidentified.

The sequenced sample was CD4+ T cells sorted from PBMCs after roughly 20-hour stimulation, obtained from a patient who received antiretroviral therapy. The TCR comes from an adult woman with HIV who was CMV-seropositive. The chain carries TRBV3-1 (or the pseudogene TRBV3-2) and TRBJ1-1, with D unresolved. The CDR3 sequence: CASSHSLPTEAFF. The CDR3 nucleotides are TGTGCCAGCAGCCATTCTCTGCCGACTGAAGCTTTCTTT.